This T cell receptor beta chain was sequenced during a study of human T cells and chemical hapten exposure. The germline V gene encodes CDR1 SQVTM and CDR2 ANQGSEA. V dropped 1 base and J dropped 14; count of bases not matched to a gene: 3. This CDR3 region has 11 residues. This clonotype has a count of ten or more. TCRdb analysed the RACE reads with MiXCR anew, one entry per CDR3 protein. The sample yields 200,000 to 300,000 distinct CDR3 sequences, roughly 8.9% seen once. The sample's time point: pre-sensitization, week 0. Indicated treatment: therapeutic diphenylcyclopropenone sensitization with weekly scalp DPC. Prior to each patch test being applied, blood was drawn. Unfractionated whole blood served as the source for total RNA extraction.

The TCR originated in a woman aged 40 to 55 with alopecia areata. Some clones in this sample may be carry-over from other donors' samples. V usage is TRBV29-1 and J usage is TRBJ2-1; TRBD2 agrees at 9 bases. The material was whole blood, obtained in connection with sensitization to the hapten diphenylcyclopropenone (DPC). As DNA, the CDR3 is TGCAGCGTTGAAGGCCTAGCGGGAAAGTTCTTC. Encoded protein: CSVEGLAGKFF.